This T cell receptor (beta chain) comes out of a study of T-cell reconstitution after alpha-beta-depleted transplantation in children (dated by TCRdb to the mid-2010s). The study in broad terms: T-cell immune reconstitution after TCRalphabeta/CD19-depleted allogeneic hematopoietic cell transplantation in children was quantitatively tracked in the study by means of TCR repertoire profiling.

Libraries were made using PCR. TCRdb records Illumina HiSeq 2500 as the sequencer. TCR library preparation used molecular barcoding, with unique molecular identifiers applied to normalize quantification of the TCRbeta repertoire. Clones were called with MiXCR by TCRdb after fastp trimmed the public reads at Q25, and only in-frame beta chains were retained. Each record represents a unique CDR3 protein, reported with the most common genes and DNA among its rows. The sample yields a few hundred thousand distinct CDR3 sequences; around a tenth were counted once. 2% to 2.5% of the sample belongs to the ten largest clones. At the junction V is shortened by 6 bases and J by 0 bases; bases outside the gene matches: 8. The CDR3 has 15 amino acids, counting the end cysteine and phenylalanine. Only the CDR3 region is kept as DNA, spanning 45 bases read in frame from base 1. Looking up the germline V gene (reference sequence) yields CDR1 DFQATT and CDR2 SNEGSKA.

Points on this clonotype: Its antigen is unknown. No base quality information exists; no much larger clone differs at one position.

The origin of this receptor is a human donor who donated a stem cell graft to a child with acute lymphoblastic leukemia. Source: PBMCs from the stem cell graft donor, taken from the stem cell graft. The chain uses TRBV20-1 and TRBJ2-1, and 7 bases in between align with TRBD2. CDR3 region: CSATSAANSYNEQFF. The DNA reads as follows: TGCAGTGCCACTAGCGCGGCAAACTCCTACAATGAGCAGTTCTTC.